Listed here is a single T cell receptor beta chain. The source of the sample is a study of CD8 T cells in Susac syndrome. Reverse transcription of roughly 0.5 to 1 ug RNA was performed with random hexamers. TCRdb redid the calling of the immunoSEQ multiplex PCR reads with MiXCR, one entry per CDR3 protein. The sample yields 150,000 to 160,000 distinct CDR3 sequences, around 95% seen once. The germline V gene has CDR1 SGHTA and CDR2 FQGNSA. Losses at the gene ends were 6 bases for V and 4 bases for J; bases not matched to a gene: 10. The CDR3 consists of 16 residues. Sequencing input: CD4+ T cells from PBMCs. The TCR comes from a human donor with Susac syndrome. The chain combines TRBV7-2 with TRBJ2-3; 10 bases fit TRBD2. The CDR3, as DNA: TGTGCCAGCAGATCGCGGGGAAGCGGGAGGGCAGATACGCAGTATTTT. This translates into CASRSRGSGRADTQYF. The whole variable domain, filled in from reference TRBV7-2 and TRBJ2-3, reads GAGVSQSPSNKVTEKGKDVELRCDPISGHTALYWYRQSLGQGLEFLIYFQGNSAPDKSGLPSDRFSAERTGGSVSTLTIQRTQQEDSAVYLCASRSRGSGRADTQYFGPGTRLTVL.